The T cell receptor (beta chain) described here comes from a study of OX40 agonist ivuxolimab in advanced cancers. Notes on the study in general: Compared with others, partial responders at 0.1-3.0 mg/kg displayed clonal expansion among the lowest. Some nonresponders likewise displayed low normalized T-cell clonal expansion.

A note on this clone: Its target is not known.

V gave up 6 bases and J gave up 0 bases, with 12 bases separating them. CDR3 length equals 15 residues. Germline CDR1 is ENHRY and CDR2 is SYGVKD. The repertoire was sequenced with immunoSEQ multiplex PCR; TCRdb's copy has only in-frame clones and lacks some. The data show fewer than 70,000 clones, roughly 90% seen once. Baseline was the first blood sampling point, followed by cycle 4 day 1 and cycle 7 day 1. The chain recombines TRBV10-3 with TRBJ2-4; tentatively, D is TRBD2 (5 bases). The specimen comprised CD4+ or CD8+ T cells sorted from blood, sampled in a trial of the OX40 agonist ivuxolimab. The receptor comes from an adult with an advanced solid tumor such as melanoma, head and neck, liver or kidney cancer. The CDR3 sequence is CAIRADGSAKNIQYF. The CDR3 nucleotides are TGTGCCATCAGAGCGGACGGGTCAGCCAAAAACATTCAGTACTTC.